One and the same sample provided the 5 T cell receptor beta chains below, sequenced in a study of T cells in Graves' hyperthyroidism and ophthalmopathy. RNA transcripts yielded amplified TCR beta CDR3 regions. First-round RT-PCR with HTBI primers amplified the TCR CDR3 region. TCRdb reanalysed the multiplex PCR reads using MiXCR and keeps one entry per CDR3 protein. The sample lists more than 500,000 distinct CDR3 sequences, less than 15% seen once, with roughly 14% in the top ten. The source material was blood. The receptors shown here come from a woman between 35 and 50 years old with Graves' hyperthyroidism.

This clonotype was observed at least ten times. The gene calls are TRBV12-3 or TRBV12-4 and TRBJ1-6; D unresolved. Trimming left V 7 bases short and J 9 bases short, with 13 bases between. The CDR3 is made up of 13 amino acids. CDR3 sequence (DNA): TGTGCCAGCACCGATCGAGTGGGTTCACCCCTCCACTTT. Its translation: CASTDRVGSPLHF.

This chain uses TRBV5-1 with TRBJ2-2; 8 nucleotides match TRBD1. This CDR3 region has 14 residues. Per germline, CDR1 SGHRS and CDR2 YFSETQ. Trimming took 1 base from V and 7 from J; bases not matched to a gene: 3. Here the CDR3 DNA reads TGCGCCAGCAGCTTGCCAGGGGGCGGCGGGGAGCTGTTTTTT. Protein sequence: CASSLPGGGGELFF.

This clonotype was seen more than once but under ten times. The CDR3 bases are TGTGCCAGTAGTATAGGGGCGGGAGAAGCATACAATGAGCAGTTCTTC. It yields the protein CASSIGAGEAYNEQFF. The chain recombines TRBV19 with TRBJ2-1; the match to TRBD2 covers 7 bases. The V and J ends lost 1 base and 4 bases, in that order; junction bases with no gene match: 7. The germline V gene encodes CDR1 LNHDA and CDR2 SQIVND (reference sequence). The CDR3 length is 16 residues.

The table lists this clonotype with many counts. This chain links TRBV7-9 with TRBJ2-5; TRBD2 aligns across 10 bases. V gave up 3 bases and J gave up 5 bases; unmatched junction bases: 3. This CDR3 contains 14 residues. Germline CDR1 and CDR2: SEHNR and FQNEAQ (reference sequence). This CDR3 is CASSLLAGAETQYF. DNA of the CDR3: TGTGCCAGCAGCTTGCTAGCGGGAGCGGAGACCCAGTACTTC. The variable domain in full, with the rest retrieved from reference TRBV7-9 and TRBJ2-5, is DTGVSQNPRHKITKRGQNVTFRCDPISEHNRLYWYRQTLGQGPEFLTYFQNEAQLEKSRLLSDRFSAERPKGSFSTLEIQRTEQGDSAMYLCASSLLAGAETQYFGPGTRLLVL.

This clonotype was found many times. The V call is TRBV6-1, the J call TRBJ2-5, with D perhaps matching TRBD2 (7 bases). The CDR3 is made up of 17 amino acids. V lost 4 bases and J 3 bases, leaving 21 bases between the germline ends. The germline gives CDR1 MNHNS, CDR2 SASEGT. Here the CDR3 DNA reads TGTGCCAGCAGTGGCTGGGACACCGCGCGGGAGAAAGAGACCCAGTACTTC. It translates to CASSGWDTAREKETQYF.